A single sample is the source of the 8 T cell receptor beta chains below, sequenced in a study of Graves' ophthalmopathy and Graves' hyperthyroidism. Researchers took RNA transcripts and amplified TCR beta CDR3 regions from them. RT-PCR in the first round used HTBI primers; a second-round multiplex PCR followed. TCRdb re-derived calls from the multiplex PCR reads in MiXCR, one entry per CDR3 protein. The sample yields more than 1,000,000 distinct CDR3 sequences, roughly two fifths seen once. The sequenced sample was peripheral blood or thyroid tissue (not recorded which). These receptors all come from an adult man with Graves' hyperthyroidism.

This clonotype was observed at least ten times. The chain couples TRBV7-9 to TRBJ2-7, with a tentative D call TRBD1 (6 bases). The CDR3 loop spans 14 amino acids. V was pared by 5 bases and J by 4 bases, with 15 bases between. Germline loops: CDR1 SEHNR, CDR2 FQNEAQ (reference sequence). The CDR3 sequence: CASSDRHRVYEQYF. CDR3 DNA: TGTGCCAGCAGCGACCGCCACAGGGTTTACGAGCAGTACTTC.

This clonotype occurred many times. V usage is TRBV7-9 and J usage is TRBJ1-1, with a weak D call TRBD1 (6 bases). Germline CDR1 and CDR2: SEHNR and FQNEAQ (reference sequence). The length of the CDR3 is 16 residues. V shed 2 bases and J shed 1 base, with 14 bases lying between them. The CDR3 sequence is CASSLWGGTSNTEAFF. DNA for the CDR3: TGTGCCAGCAGCTTATGGGGGGGGACATCGAACACTGAAGCTTTCTTT.

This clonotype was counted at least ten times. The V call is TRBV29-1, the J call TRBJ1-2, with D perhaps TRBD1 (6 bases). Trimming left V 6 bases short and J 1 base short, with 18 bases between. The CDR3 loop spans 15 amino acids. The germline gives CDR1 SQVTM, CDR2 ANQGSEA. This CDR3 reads CSVRDNSVVNYGYTF. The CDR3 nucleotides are TGCAGCGTCCGGGACAACTCAGTAGTTAACTATGGCTACACCTTC.

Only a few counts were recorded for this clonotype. The CDR3 DNA follows: TGTGCCACCAATTTCCGGGACGGACGCGAAAACACTGAAGCTTTCTTT. Protein product: CATNFRDGRENTEAFF. The V gene is TRBV28, the J gene TRBJ1-1; the D gene is possibly TRBD1 (5 bases). CDR1 MDHEN and CDR2 SYDVKM come from the germline V gene. V gave up 10 bases and J gave up 2 bases, with 23 bases separating them. The CDR3 is made up of 16 amino acids.

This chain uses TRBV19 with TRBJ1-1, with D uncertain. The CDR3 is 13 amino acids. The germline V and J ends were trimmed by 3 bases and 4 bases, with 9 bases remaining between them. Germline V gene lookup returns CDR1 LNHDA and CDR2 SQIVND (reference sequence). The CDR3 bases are TGTGCCAGTAGTATGTCGTCGGGCACTGAAGCTTTCTTT. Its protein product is CASSMSSGTEAFF.

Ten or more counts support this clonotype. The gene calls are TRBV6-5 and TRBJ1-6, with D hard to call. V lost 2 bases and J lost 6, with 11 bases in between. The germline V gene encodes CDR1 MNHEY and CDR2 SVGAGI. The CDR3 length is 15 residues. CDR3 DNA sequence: TGTGCCAGCAGTTACGTGGCTCGTGTTAATTCACCCCTCCACTTT. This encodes CASSYVARVNSPLHF.

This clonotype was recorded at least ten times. CDR3 sequence: CSARGRNINQPQHF. In DNA, the CDR3 is TGCAGTGCAAGGGGGCGGAATATCAATCAGCCCCAGCATTTT. The V and J genes are TRBV20-1 and TRBJ1-5; the match to TRBD1 covers 7 bases. The CDR3 extends over 14 amino acids. The V segment lost 6 bases and the J segment 3 bases; nucleotides outside the gene matches: 8. The germline V gene has CDR1 DFQATT and CDR2 SNEGSKA (reference sequence).

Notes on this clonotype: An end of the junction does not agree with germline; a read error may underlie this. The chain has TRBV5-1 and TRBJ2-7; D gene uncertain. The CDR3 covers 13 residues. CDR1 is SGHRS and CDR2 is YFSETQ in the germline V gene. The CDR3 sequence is CASSLGTDSEQHF. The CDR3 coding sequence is TGCGCCAGCAGCTTGGGGACCGATAGTGAGCAGCACTTC.